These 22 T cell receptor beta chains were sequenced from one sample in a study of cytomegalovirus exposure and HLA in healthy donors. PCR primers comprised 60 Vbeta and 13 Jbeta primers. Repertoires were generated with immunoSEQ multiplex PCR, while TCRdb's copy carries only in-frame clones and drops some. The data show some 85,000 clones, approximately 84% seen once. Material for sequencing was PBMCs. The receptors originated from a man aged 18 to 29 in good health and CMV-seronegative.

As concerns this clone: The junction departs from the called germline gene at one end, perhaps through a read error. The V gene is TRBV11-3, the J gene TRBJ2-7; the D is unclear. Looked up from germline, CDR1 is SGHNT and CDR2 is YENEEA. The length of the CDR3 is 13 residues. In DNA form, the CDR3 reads TGTGCCAGCAGCTTAGATCTCTCCTCCGAGCAGTACTTC. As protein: CASSLDLSSEQYF.

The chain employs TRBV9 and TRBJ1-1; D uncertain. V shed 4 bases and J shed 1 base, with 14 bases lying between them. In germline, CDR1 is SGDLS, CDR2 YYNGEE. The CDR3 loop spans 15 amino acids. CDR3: CASSPIGSGNTEAFF. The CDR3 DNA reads TGTGCCAGCAGCCCCATTGGGTCAGGGAACACTGAAGCTTTCTTT.

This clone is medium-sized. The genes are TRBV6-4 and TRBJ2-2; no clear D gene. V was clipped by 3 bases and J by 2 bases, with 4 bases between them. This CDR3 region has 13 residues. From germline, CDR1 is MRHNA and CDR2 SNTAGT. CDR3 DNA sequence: TGTGCCAGCAGTGAGACAAACACCGGGGAGCTGTTTTTT. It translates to CASSETNTGELFF.

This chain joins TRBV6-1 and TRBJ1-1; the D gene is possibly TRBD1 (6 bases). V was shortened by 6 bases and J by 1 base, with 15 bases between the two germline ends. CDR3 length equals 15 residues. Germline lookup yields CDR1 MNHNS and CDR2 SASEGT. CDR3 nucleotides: TGTGCCAGCAGGGACCCGGGACATAAGAACACTGAAGCTTTCTTT. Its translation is CASRDPGHKNTEAFF.

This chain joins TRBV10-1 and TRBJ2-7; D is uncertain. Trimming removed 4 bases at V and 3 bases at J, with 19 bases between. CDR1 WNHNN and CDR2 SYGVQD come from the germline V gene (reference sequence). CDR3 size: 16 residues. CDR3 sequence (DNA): TGCGCCAGCAGTGGTTTCTGGTCTGAATGGCACTACGAGCAGTACTTC. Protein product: CASSGFWSEWHYEQYF.

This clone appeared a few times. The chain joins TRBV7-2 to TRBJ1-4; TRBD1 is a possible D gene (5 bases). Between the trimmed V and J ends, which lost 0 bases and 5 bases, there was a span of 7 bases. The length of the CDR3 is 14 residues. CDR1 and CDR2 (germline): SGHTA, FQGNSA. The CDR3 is CASSLARGNEKLFF. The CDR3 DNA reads TGTGCCAGCAGCTTAGCGCGGGGGAATGAAAAACTGTTTTTT.

Here the CDR3 reads CASSRTGRGETQYF. CDR3 nucleotides: TGCGCCAGCAGCCGGACAGGGAGGGGAGAGACCCAGTACTTC. The chain is built from TRBV5-1 and TRBJ2-5, with TRBD1 as a possible D gene (8 bases). Germline V gene data show CDR1 as SGHRS and CDR2 as YFSETQ. The CDR3 contains 14 residues. Trimming removed 4 bases from V and 4 bases from J, with 14 bases in between.

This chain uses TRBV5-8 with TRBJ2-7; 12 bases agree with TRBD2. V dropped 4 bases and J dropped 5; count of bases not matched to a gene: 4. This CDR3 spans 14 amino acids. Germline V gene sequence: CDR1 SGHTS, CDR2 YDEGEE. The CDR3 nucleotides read TGTGCCAGCAGCCGGACTAGCGGGAACGACGAGCAGTACTTC. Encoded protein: CASSRTSGNDEQYF.

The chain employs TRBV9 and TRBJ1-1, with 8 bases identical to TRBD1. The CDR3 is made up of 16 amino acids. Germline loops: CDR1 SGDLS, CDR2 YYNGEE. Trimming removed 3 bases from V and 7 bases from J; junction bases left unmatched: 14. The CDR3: CASSAGIFRQGHEAFF. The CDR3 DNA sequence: TGTGCCAGCAGCGCCGGAATTTTCAGACAGGGGCATGAAGCTTTCTTT.

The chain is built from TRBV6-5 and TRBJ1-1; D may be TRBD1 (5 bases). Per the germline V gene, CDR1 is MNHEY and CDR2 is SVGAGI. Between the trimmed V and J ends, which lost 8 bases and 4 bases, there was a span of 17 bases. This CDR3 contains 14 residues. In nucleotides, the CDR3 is TGTGCCAGCTGGGTTGCGGGGGTGGGCACTGAAGCTTTCTTT. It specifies CASWVAGVGTEAFF.

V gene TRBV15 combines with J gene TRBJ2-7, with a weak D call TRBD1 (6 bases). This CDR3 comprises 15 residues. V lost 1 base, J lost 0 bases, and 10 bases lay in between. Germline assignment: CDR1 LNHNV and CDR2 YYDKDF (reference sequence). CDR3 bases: TGTGCCACCAGCAGAGCTTCAGGGGCCTCCTACGAGCAGTACTTC. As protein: CATSRASGASYEQYF.

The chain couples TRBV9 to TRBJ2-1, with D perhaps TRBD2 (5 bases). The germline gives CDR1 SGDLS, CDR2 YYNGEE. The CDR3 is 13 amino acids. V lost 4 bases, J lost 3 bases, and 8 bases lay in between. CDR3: CASSSRDYNEQFF. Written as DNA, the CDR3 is TGTGCCAGCAGCAGCCGGGACTACAATGAGCAGTTCTTC.

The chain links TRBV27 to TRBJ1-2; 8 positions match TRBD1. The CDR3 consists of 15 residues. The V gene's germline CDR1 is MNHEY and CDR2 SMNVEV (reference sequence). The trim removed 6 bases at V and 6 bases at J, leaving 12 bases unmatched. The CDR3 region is CASRKTGQGRDGYTF. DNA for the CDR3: TGTGCCAGCAGAAAAACCGGACAGGGTCGGGATGGCTACACCTTC.

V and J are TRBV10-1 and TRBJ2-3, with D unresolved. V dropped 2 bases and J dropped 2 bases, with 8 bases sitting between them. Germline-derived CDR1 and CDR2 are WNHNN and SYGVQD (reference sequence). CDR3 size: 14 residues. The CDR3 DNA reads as TGCGCCAGCAGTGAGAACAGAATCACAGATACGCAGTATTTT. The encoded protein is CASSENRITDTQYF.

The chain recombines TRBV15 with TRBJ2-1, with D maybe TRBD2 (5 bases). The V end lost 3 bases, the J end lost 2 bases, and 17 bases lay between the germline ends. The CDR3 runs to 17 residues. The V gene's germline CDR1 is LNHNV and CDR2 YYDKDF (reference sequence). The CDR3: CATSRESGSGPYNEQFF. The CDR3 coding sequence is TGTGCCACCAGCAGGGAATCGGGGAGCGGCCCCTACAATGAGCAGTTCTTC.

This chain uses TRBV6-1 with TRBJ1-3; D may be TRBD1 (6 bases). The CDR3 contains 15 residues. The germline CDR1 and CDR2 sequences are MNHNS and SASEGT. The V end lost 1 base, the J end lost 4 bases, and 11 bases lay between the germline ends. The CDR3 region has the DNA TGTGCCAGCAGTGAAGACACAGGGTGGGGAAACACCATATATTTT. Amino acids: CASSEDTGWGNTIYF.

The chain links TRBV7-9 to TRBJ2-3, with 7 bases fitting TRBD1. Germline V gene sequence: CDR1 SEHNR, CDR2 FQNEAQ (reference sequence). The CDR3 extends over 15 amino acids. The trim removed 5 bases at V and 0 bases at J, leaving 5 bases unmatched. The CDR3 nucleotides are TGTGCCAGCAGCACGGACAGGCTCAGCACAGATACGCAGTATTTT. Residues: CASSTDRLSTDTQYF.

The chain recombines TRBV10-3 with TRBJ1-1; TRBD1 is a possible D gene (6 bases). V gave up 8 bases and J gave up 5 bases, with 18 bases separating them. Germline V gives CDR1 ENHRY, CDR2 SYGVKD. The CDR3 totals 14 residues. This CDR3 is CAISWDTGGTEAFF. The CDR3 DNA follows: TGTGCCATCTCCTGGGACACCGGGGGGACTGAAGCTTTCTTT.

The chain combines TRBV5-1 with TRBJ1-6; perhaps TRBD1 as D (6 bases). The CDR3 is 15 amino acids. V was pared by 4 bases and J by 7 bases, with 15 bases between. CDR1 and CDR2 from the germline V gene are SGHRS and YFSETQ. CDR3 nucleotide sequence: TGCGCCAGCAGCGCAGGACAGATTAACAATTCACCCCTCCACTTT. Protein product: CASSAGQINNSPLHF.

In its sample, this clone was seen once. The CDR3: CASSRTGQGERSQFF. CDR3 in DNA: TGTGCCAGCAGCCGAACCGGACAGGGGGAAAGGTCGCAGTTCTTC. This chain links TRBV5-5 with TRBJ2-1; 10 bases line up with TRBD1. Trimming at V came to 4 bases and at J to 12 bases, leaving 13 bases not matched to a gene. Germline V gene lookup returns CDR1 SGHKS and CDR2 YYEKEE (reference sequence). The CDR3 length is 15 residues.

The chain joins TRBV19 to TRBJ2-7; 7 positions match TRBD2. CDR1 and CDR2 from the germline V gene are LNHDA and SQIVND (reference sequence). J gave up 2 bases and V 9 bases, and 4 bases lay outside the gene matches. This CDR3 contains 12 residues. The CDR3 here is CASQGGPYEQYF. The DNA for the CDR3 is TGTGCCAGCCAGGGAGGGCCCTACGAGCAGTACTTC.

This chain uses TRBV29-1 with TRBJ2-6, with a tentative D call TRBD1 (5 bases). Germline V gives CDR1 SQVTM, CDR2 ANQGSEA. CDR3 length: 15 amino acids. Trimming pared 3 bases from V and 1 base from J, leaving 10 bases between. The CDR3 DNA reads TGCAGCGTTGAGTCTGGGGCTTCTGGGGCCAACGTCCTGACTTTC. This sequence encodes CSVESGASGANVLTF.